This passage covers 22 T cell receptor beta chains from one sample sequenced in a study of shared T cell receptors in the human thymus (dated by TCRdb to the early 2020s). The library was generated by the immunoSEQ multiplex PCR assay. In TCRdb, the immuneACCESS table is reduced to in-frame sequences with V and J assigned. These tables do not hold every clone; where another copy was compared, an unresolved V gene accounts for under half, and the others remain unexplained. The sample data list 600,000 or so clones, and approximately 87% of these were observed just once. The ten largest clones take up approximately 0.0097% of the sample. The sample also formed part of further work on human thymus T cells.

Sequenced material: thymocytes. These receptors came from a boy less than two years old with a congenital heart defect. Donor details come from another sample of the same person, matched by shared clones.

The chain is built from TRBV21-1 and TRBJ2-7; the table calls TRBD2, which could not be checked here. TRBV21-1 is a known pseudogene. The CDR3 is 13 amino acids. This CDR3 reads CASAASGGSEQYF. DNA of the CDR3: TGTGCCAGCGCGGCCAGCGGGGGGAGTGAGCAGTACTTC.

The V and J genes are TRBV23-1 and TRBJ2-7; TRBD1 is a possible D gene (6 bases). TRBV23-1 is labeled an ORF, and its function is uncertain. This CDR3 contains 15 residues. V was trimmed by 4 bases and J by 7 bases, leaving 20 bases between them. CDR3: CASSPPGVSSWEQYF. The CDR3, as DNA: TGCGCCAGCAGTCCTCCAGGGGTGTCCTCCTGGGAGCAGTACTTC.

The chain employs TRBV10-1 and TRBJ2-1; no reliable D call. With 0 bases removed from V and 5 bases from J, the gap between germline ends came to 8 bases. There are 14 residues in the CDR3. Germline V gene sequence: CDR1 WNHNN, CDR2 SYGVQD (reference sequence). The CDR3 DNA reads TGCGCCAGCAGTGAGTCGAACAATAACAATGAGCAGTTCTTC. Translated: CASSESNNNNEQFF.

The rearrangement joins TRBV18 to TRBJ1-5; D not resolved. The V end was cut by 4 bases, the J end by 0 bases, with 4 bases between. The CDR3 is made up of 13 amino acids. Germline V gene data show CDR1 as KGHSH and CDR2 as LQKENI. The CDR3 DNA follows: TGTGCCAGCTCACAATATAGCAATCAGCCCCAGCATTTT. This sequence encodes CASSQYSNQPQHF.

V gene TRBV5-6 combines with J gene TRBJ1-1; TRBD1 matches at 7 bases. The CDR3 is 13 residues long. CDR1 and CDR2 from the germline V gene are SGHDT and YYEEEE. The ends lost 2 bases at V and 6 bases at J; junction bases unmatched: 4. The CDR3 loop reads CASSLRGLAEAFF. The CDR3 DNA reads TGTGCCAGCAGCTTAAGGGGGCTGGCTGAAGCTTTCTTT.

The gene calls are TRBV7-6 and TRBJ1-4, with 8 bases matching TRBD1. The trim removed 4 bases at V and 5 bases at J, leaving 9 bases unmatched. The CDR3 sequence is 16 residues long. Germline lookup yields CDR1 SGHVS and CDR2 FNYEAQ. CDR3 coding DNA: TGTGCCAGCAGCTCAGACCTGACAGGGGAAAATGAAAAACTGTTTTTT. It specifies CASSSDLTGENEKLFF.

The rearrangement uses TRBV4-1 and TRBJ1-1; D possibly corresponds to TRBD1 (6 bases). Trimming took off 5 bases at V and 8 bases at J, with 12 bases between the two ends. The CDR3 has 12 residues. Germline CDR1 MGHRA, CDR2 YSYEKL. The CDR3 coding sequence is TGCGCCAGCAGCGCAGGGGATAGGGAAGCTTTCTTT. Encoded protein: CASSAGDREAFF.

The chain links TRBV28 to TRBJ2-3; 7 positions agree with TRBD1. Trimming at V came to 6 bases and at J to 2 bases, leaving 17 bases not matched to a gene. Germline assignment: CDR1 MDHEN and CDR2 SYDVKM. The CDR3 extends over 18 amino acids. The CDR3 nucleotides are TGTGCCAGCAGCCTCCCCACGGGACAGCCCCAACTCACAGATACGCAGTATTTT. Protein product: CASSLPTGQPQLTDTQYF. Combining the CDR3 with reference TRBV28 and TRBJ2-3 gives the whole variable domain DVKVTQSSRYLVKRTGEKVFLECVQDMDHENMFWYRQDPGLGLRLIYFSYDVKMKEKGDIPEGYSVSREKKERFSLILESASTNQTSMYLCASSLPTGQPQLTDTQYFGPGTRLTVL.

This CDR3 is CASSPLAGGKDEQYF. The CDR3 region has the DNA TGCGCCAGCAGCCCTCTAGCGGGGGGGAAGGACGAGCAGTACTTC. The genes are TRBV4-1 and TRBJ2-7; 12 bases match TRBD2. Germline V lookup: CDR1 MGHRA, CDR2 YSYEKL. The CDR3 is 15 residues long. The V segment lost 4 bases and the J segment 5 bases; nucleotides outside the gene matches: 6.

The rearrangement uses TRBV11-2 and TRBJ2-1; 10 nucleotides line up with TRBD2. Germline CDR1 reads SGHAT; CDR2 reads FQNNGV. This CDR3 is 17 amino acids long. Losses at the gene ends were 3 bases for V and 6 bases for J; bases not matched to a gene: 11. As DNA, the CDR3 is TGTGCCAGCAGCTTTCCTTTAGCGGGAGGTTCCCCCAATGAGCAGTTCTTC. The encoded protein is CASSFPLAGGSPNEQFF.

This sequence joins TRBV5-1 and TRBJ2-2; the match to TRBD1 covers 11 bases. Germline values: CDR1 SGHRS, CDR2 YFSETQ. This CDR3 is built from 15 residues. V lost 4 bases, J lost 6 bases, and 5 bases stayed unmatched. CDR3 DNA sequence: TGCGCCAGCAGCGGGGACAGGGGGGATCCCGGGGAGCTGTTTTTT. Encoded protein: CASSGDRGDPGELFF.

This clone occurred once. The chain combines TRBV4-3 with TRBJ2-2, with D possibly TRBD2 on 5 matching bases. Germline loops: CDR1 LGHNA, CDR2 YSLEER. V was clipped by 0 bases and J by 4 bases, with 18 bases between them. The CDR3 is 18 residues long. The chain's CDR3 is CASSQDRTGKNSTGELFF. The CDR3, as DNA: TGCGCCAGCAGCCAAGACCGAACGGGGAAAAATTCCACCGGGGAGCTGTTTTTT.

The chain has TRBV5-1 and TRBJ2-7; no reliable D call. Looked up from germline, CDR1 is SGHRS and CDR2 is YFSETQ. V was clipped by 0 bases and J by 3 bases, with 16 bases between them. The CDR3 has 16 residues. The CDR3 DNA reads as TGCGCCAGCAGCTTGGGTTCCAAAAACAACGACTACGAGCAGTACTTC. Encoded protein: CASSLGSKNNDYEQYF.

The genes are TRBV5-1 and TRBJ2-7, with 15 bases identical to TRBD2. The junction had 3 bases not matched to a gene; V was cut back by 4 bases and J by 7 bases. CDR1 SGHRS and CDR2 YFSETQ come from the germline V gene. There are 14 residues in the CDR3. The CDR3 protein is CASSGLAGGKEQYF. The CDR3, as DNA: TGCGCCAGCAGCGGACTAGCGGGAGGGAAAGAGCAGTACTTC.

Here the CDR3 DNA reads TGCGCCAGCCTAGGGGGTTACGAGCAGTACTTC. Translating it yields CASLGGYEQYF. The rearrangement uses TRBV10-1 and TRBJ2-7, with a weak D call TRBD1 (6 bases). The CDR3 extends over 11 amino acids. Trimming removed 8 bases from V and 4 bases from J, with 9 bases in between. CDR1 and CDR2 from the germline V gene are WNHNN and SYGVQD (reference sequence).

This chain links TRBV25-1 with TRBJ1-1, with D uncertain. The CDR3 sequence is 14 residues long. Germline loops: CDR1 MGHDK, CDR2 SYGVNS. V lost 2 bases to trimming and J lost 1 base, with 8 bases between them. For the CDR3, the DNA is TGTGCCAGCAGTGAAGGCCATCCGAACACTGAAGCTTTCTTT. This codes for CASSEGHPNTEAFF.

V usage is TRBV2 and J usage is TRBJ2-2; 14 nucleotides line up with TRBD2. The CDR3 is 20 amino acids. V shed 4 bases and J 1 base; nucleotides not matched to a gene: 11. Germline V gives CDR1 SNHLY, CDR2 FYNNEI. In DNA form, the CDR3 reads TGTGCCAGCAGTGCGACTAGCGGGAGGGCCTCGTCTAGGAACACCGGGGAGCTGTTTTTT. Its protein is CASSATSGRASSRNTGELFF.

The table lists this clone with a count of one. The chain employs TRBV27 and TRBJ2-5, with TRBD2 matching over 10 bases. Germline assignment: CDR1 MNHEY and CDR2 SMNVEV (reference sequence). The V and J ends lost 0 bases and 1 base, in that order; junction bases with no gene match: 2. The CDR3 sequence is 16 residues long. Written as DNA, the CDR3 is TGTGCCAGCAGTTTATCGGCTAGCGGGGGCCAAGAGACCCAGTACTTC. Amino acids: CASSLSASGGQETQYF.

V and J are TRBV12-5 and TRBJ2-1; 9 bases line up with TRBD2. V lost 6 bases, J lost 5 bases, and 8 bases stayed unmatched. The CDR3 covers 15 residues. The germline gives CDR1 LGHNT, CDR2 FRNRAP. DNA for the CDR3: TGTGCTAGTGGAAAAACGGGACTAGCACACAATGAGCAGTTCTTC. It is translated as CASGKTGLAHNEQFF.

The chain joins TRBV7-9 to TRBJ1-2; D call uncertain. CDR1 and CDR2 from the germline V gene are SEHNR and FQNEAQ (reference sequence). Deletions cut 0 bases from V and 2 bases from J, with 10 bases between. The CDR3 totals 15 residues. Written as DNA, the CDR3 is TGTGCCAGCAGCTTAGCGGATGGGCGCAACTATGGCTACACCTTC. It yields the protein CASSLADGRNYGYTF.

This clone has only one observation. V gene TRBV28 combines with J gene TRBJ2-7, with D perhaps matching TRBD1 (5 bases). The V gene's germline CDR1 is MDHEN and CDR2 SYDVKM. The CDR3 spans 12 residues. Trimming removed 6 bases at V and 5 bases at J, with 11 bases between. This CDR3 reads CASSRWGHEQYF. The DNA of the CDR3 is TGTGCCAGCAGCCGTTGGGGCCACGAGCAGTACTTC.

The CDR3 region has the DNA TGTGCCAGCAGTGTCGGGTTTGCGGAAGCTTTCTTT. Its protein is CASSVGFAEAFF. The chain links TRBV6-1 to TRBJ1-1; no clear D gene. Germline CDR1 is MNHNS and CDR2 is SASEGT. Trimming took off 4 bases at V and 8 bases at J, with 11 bases between the two ends. The CDR3 spans 12 residues.